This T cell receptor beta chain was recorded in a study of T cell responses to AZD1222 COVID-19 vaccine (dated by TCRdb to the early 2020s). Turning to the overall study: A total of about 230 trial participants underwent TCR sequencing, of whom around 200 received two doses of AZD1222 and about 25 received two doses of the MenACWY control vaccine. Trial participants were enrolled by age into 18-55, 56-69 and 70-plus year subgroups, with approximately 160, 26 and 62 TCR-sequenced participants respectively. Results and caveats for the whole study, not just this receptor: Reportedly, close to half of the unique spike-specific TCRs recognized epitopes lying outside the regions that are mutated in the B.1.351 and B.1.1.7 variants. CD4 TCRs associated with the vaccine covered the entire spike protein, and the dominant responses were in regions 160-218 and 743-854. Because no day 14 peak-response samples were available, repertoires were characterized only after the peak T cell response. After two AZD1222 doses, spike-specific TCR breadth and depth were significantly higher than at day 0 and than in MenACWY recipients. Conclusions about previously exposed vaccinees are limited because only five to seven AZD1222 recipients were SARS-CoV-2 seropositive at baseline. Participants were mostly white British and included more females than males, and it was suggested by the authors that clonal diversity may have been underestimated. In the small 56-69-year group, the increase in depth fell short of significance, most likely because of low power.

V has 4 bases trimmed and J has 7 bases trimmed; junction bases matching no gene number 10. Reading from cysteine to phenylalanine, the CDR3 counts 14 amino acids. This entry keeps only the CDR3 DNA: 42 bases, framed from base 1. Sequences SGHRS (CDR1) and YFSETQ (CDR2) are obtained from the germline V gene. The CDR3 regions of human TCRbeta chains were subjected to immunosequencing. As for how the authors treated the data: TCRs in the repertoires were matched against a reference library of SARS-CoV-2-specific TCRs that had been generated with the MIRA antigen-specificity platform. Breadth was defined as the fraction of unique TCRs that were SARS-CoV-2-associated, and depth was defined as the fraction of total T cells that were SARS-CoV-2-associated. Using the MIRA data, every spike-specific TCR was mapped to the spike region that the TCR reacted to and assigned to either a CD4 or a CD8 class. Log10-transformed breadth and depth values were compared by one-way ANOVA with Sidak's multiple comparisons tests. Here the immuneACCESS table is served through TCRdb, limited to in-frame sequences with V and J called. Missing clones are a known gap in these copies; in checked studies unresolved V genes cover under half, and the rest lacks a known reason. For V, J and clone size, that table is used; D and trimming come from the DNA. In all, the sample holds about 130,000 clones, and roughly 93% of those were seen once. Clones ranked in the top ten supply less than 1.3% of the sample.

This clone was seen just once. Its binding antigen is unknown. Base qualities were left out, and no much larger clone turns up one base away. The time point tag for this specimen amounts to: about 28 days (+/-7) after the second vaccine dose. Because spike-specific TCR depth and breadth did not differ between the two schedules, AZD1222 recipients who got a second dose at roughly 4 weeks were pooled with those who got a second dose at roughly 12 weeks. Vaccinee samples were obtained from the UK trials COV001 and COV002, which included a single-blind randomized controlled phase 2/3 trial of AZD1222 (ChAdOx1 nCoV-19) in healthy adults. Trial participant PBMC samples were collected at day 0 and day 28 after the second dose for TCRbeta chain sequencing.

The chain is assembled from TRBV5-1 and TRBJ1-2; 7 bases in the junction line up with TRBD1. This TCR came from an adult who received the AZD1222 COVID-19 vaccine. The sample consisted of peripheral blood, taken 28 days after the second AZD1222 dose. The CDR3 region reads CASSAPGQLLGYTF. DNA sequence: TGCGCCAGCAGCGCTCCGGGACAGCTCCTTGGCTACACCTTC.